The rows below give T cell receptor beta chains drawn from one sample of a study of vaccination effects on CD4 cells after COVID-19. Their antigen targets remain unknown. Sequenced by immunoSEQ multiplex PCR; TCRdb stores in-frame clones only, minus some. The sample contains 71,000 or so clones, about 65% of which appear only once. Sequenced material: CD4+ T cells from PBMCs cultured with HCoV-OC43 spike peptides, taken before COVID-19 vaccination. The receptors originated from a human donor who received a COVID-19 vaccine. Both conserved end residues are part of each CDR3. Fields, in order: D gene, clone size, J gene, V gene, CDR3 DNA, CDR3 protein. D genes are given only for firm matches. Clone size, where shown, is once, few, many, or a class for clones that have expanded.

>-|-|TRBJ2-2|TRBV5-1
TGCGCCAGCAGCCTTGGACAGCTGACCACCGGGGAGCTGTTTTTT
CASSLGQLTTGELFF
>-|-|TRBJ1-1|TRBV29-1
TGCAGCGTTGGGGTATTTCAGAACACTGAAGCTTTCTTT
CSVGVFQNTEAFF
>-|-|TRBJ1-1|TRBV6-5
TGTGCCAGCAGCCCCTTCCGGGGGAACACTGAAGCTTTCTTT
CASSPFRGNTEAFF
>-|-|TRBJ1-2|TRBV5-4
TGTGCCAGCAGCGGGGTTGAAGGCCGGGGGTATGGCTACACCTTC
CASSGVEGRGYGYTF
>-|-|TRBJ2-5|TRBV6-5
TGTGCCAGTGCCCCGCGGGGAACAGAGACCCAGTACTTC
CASAPRGTETQYF
>-|once|TRBJ2-2|TRBV5-1
TGCGCCAGCAGCTATCCGACAGGGAACACCGGGGAGCTGTTTTTT
CASSYPTGNTGELFF
>-|few|TRBJ2-3|TRBV28
TGTGCCAGCACTACCGTTAGGACGCAGGGGAAGAAAGATACGCAGTATTTT
CASTTVRTQGKKDTQYF
>-|-|TRBJ2-3|TRBV9
TGTGCCAGCAGCTCCTCTCGAGGGTCGTCCTCCGATACGCAGTATTTT
CASSSSRGSSSDTQYF
>-|-|TRBJ1-2|TRBV6-6
TGTGCCAGCAGCCCCCCCCAGCACTATGGCTACACCTTC
CASSPPQHYGYTF
>-|-|TRBJ1-4|TRBV19
TGTGCCAGTAGTATTACTGATGAAAAACTGTTTTTT
CASSITDEKLFF
>TRBD1|-|TRBJ1-5|TRBV2
TGTGCCAGCACCAAGACAGGGTTCCAGCCCCAGCATTTT
CASTKTGFQPQHF
>-|-|TRBJ2-3|TRBV24-1
TGTGCCACCTCAACTTTCACAGATACGCAGTATTTT
CATSTFTDTQYF
>-|-|TRBJ1-5|TRBV6-2/TRBV6-3
TGTGCCAGCAGTTACGTTGGAGGACCAAGCAATCAGCCCCAGCATTTT
CASSYVGGPSNQPQHF
>TRBD1|-|TRBJ1-6|TRBV5-1
TGCGCCAGCAGCCCGGAGGCTACAGGGGCTAACTCACCCCTCCACTTT
CASSPEATGANSPLHF
>TRBD1|-|TRBJ1-2|TRBV7-6
TGTGCCAGCAGCTTATCTCGGACAGGGAGGGAGCTCACCTTC
CASSLSRTGRELTF
>-|-|TRBJ2-5|TRBV7-9
TGTGCCAGCAGCTTAGAGTATAGGGCAGAGACCCAGTACTTC
CASSLEYRAETQYF
>-|-|TRBJ1-6|TRBV5-1
TGCGCCAGCAGCCCCGGCGGGACCGGGTCGTATAATTCACCCCTCCACTTT
CASSPGGTGSYNSPLHF
>-|few|TRBJ2-5|TRBV2
TGTGCCAGCAGTGGCCCGATGACACGTGGGGAGACCCAGTACTTC
CASSGPMTRGETQYF
>-|-|TRBJ1-5|TRBV6-1
TGTGCCAGCAGTGATTGGCAGCCCCAGCATTTT
CASSDWQPQHF
>TRBD1|-|TRBJ1-1|TRBV3-1/TRBV3-2
TGTGCCAGCAGCCAGGGGACAGTAAGAAACACTGAAGCTTTCTTT
CASSQGTVRNTEAFF
>-|-|TRBJ1-3|TRBV5-1
TGCGCCAGCAGCTTGGCAGGGACTGGAAACACCATATATTTT
CASSLAGTGNTIYF
>-|-|TRBJ1-5|TRBV19
TGTGCCAGCAATTCCCCCAATCAGCCCCAGCATTTT
CASNSPNQPQHF
>TRBD1|-|TRBJ2-3|TRBV7-2
TGTGCCAGCCGGGACAGGACTAGCACAGATACGCAGTATTTT
CASRDRTSTDTQYF
>-|-|TRBJ1-2|TRBV19
TGTGCCAGTAGTATAGATCAACAGGGCTATGGCTACACCTTC
CASSIDQQGYGYTF
>TRBD1|-|TRBJ1-4|TRBV5-1
TGCGCCAGCAGCCAAGGGACAGGCCCTAATGAAAAACTGTTTTTT
CASSQGTGPNEKLFF
>-|-|TRBJ1-1|TRBV10-1
TGCGCCAGCAGTACGGGGGGGCTTGAAGCTTTCTTT
CASSTGGLEAFF
>-|-|TRBJ1-2|TRBV29-1
TGCAGCGTTGAAGAGGCCAGCCCTAACTATGGCTACACCTTC
CSVEEASPNYGYTF
>TRBD1|once|TRBJ2-2|TRBV9
TGTGCCAGCAGCGTAGTGTCCTGGGACAGGGTGAACACCGGGGAGCTGTTTTTT
CASSVVSWDRVNTGELFF
>TRBD2|once|TRBJ2-2|TRBV5-1
TGCGCCAGCAGCTTGGCCCCAGCGGGGGGGCCGCAGGAGCTGTTTTTT
CASSLAPAGGPQELFF
>TRBD1|-|TRBJ2-2|TRBV19
TGTGCCACCTTAAATAGGGGGCGGACCGGGGAGCTGTTTTTT
CATLNRGRTGELFF